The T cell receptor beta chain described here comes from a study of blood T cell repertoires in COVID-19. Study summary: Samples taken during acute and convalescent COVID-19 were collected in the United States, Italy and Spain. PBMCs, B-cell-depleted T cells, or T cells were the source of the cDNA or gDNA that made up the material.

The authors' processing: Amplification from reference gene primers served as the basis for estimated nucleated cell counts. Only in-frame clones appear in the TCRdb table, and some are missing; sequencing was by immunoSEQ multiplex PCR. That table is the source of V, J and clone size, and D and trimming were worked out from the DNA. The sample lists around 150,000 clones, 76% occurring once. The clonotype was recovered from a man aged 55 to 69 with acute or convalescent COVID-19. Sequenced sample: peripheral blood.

CDR3 sequence (DNA): TGTGCCAGCTCACCCTTCAAAAGGCCCGGGTGGGCCAACGTCCTGACTTTC. Translating it yields CASSPFKRPGWANVLTF. The chain combines TRBV18 with TRBJ2-6; D unresolved. Trimming shortened V by 3 bases and J by 5 bases, and 17 bases separated the two germline ends. The V gene's germline CDR1 is KGHSH and CDR2 LQKENI. The CDR3 has 17 amino acids.